The clone carrying this TCR beta chain was seen once. The antigen is undetermined. This specimen belongs to a study of T cells in narcolepsy. The table came from immunoSEQ multiplex PCR; TCRdb's copy has only in-frame clones and leaves some out. The sample holds roughly 38,000 clones; over 75% are singletons and the top ten take roughly 1.7%. The CDR3 has 16 amino acids. CDR1 and CDR2 (germline): LNHDA, SQIVND (reference sequence). Unmatched junction bases numbered 5, after V lost 1 base and J lost 7 bases. Study-level points and caveats: Comparing one patient's CSF and blood CD4+ clonotypes highlighted HCRT- and TRIB2-specific autoreactive clonotypes.

The TCR comes from a human donor with narcolepsy. Sequencing was done on a sample of CD45RA- memory CD4+ T cells from PBMCs. The chain carries TRBV19 and TRBJ2-1; 12 positions match TRBD2. CDR3 sequence (DNA): TGTGCCAGTAGTATAGCTAGCGGGGGGGCCGATAATGAGCAGTTCTTC. Its translation is CASSIASGGADNEQFF.